The rows below give T cell receptor beta chains drawn from one sample of a study of shared T cell receptors in the human thymus. The assay was immunoSEQ multiplex PCR, and TCRdb's table has in-frame clones only and misses some. Among 500,000 to 750,000 clones listed, roughly 90% were seen once. The same data also contributed to another study, on human thymus T cells.

The sequencing input was thymocytes. These receptors were collected from a boy under two years old with a congenital heart defect. Both conserved end residues are part of each CDR3. The D gene is left open where the match is weak. The size field is filled for only some rows; it gives once, few, many or a size class.

size | J | V | D | CDR3 | DNA
- | TRBJ2-1 | TRBV14 | - | CASSENRDEQFF | TGTGCCAGCAGCGAGAACAGGGATGAGCAGTTCTTC
few | TRBJ2-2 | TRBV10-3 | TRBD1 | CAISPGTGFTGELFF | TGTGCCATCAGTCCCGGGACAGGATTTACCGGGGAGCTGTTTTTT
- | TRBJ2-1 | TRBV29-1 | - | CSVDRSDEQFF | TGCAGCGTTGATCGTAGTGATGAGCAGTTCTTC
- | TRBJ2-7 | TRBV29-1 | - | CSVARAKRDYEQYF | TGCAGCGTGGCGCGGGCCAAGAGGGACTACGAGCAGTACTTC
- | TRBJ1-1 | TRBV19 | - | CASTPKGPENTEAFF | TGTGCCAGTACCCCAAAGGGGCCGGAGAACACTGAAGCTTTCTTT
- | TRBJ2-1 | TRBV29-1 | TRBD2 | CSVLAGDIRDEQFF | TGCAGCGTGCTAGCGGGAGACATCCGCGATGAGCAGTTCTTC
- | TRBJ2-7 | TRBV9 | - | CASSQGYEQYF | TGTGCCAGCAGCCAGGGCTACGAGCAGTACTTC
- | TRBJ2-7 | TRBV6-5 | - | CASSGRGHEQYF | TGTGCCAGCAGCGGCAGGGGCCACGAGCAGTACTTC
- | TRBJ2-3 | TRBV27 | - | CASSSKNSYNSTDTQYF | TGTGCCAGCAGTAGTAAGAACTCCTATAACTCCACAGATACGCAGTATTTT
once | TRBJ2-6 | TRBV28 | - | CASSPSGEGAGANVLTF | TGTGCCAGCAGTCCATCAGGGGAGGGGGCTGGGGCCAACGTCCTGACTTTC
- | TRBJ2-1 | TRBV7-2 | TRBD2 | CASSPPGAGDNEQFF | TGTGCCAGCAGCCCCCCCGGGGCGGGGGACAATGAGCAGTTCTTC
- | TRBJ1-2 | TRBV4-1 | - | CASSQGWGGQNYGYTF | TGCGCCAGCAGCCAAGGGTGGGGGGGGCAGAACTATGGCTACACCTTC
- | TRBJ1-5 | TRBV27 | - | CASSLGGAGDQPQHF | TGTGCCAGCAGTTTAGGGGGGGCAGGGGATCAGCCCCAGCATTTT
- | TRBJ2-7 | TRBV4-3 | TRBD1 | CASSPDRETYEQYF | TGCGCCAGCAGCCCCGACAGGGAGACCTACGAGCAGTACTTC
- | TRBJ2-1 | TRBV21-1 | - | CASSKAPTGVNEQFF | TGTGCCAGCAGCAAAGCGCCAACAGGGGTCAATGAGCAGTTCTTC
- | TRBJ2-7 | TRBV15 | TRBD1 | CATSASRRDRGSYEQYF | TGTGCCACCAGCGCCTCCCGGAGGGACAGGGGGTCCTACGAGCAGTACTTC
- | TRBJ2-7 | TRBV7-2 | - | CASSLWGETGEEQYF | TGTGCCAGCAGCTTATGGGGCGAAACGGGAGAGGAGCAGTACTTC
- | TRBJ1-1 | TRBV19 | - | CASRSMNTEAFF | TGTGCCAGTAGGAGCATGAACACTGAAGCTTTCTTT
- | TRBJ2-7 | TRBV10-3 | - | CAIGEGRGGSYEQYF | TGTGCCATCGGGGAGGGCAGGGGAGGTTCCTACGAGCAGTACTTC
once | TRBJ2-1 | TRBV9 | - | CASSPRNGEQFF | TGTGCCAGCAGCCCCCGCAACGGTGAGCAGTTCTTC
- | TRBJ2-7 | TRBV2 | TRBD2 | CASSVTSGFYEQYF | TGTGCCAGCAGTGTTACTAGCGGGTTCTACGAGCAGTACTTC
- | TRBJ2-7 | TRBV2 | TRBD2 | CASSEQSGSTHEQYF | TGTGCCAGCAGTGAGCAAAGCGGGAGTACCCACGAGCAGTACTTC
- | TRBJ2-1 | TRBV5-1 | TRBD2 | CASSSGLAGFNEQFF | TGCGCCAGCAGCTCGGGACTAGCGGGGTTCAATGAGCAGTTCTTC
- | TRBJ1-5 | TRBV19 | - | CASNGSRTRDSNQPQHF | TGTGCCAGTAACGGTTCTAGGACGAGGGATAGCAATCAGCCCCAGCATTTT
- | TRBJ2-1 | TRBV30 | TRBD2 | CAWSDRAGGHNEQFF | TGTGCCTGGAGTGATAGAGCGGGAGGGCACAATGAGCAGTTCTTC
- | TRBJ1-2 | TRBV12-5 | TRBD1 | CASGGDRGNYGYTF | TGTGCTAGTGGGGGGGACAGGGGGAACTATGGCTACACCTTC
- | TRBJ2-4 | TRBV7-2 | - | CASSLVSSLAKNIQYF | TGTGCCAGCAGCTTAGTATCGAGTCTAGCCAAAAACATTCAGTACTTC
- | TRBJ2-2 | TRBV29-1 | TRBD2 | CSPSGWGGLGELFF | TGCAGCCCCTCCGGGTGGGGGGGTCTCGGGGAGCTGTTTTTT
- | TRBJ1-3 | TRBV27 | - | CASSLQGTGNTIYF | TGTGCCAGCAGTTTACAGGGAACTGGAAACACCATATATTTT
- | TRBJ1-1 | TRBV19 | - | CASSHDNWNTEAFF | TGTGCCAGTAGTCACGACAATTGGAACACTGAAGCTTTCTTT
- | TRBJ2-1 | TRBV9 | TRBD2 | CASSVAKGAGADNEQFF | TGTGCCAGCAGCGTAGCTAAGGGAGCGGGAGCGGACAATGAGCAGTTCTTC
- | TRBJ1-2 | TRBV14 | TRBD1 | CASSRGQPPYGYTF | TGTGCCAGCAGCCGGGGACAGCCTCCGTATGGCTACACCTTC
- | TRBJ2-7 | TRBV5-1 | TRBD2 | CASSLIAGGPGEQYF | TGCGCCAGCAGCTTGATAGCGGGAGGGCCAGGTGAGCAGTACTTC
- | TRBJ2-7 | TRBV30 | TRBD2 | CAWALLAGNEQYF | TGTGCCTGGGCCCTTCTAGCGGGAAACGAGCAGTACTTC
- | TRBJ2-7 | TRBV7-3 | TRBD1 | CASSGGQGYEQYF | TGTGCCAGCAGCGGGGGACAGGGCTACGAGCAGTACTTC
- | TRBJ1-5 | TRBV21-1 | - | CASSKARGGSQPQHF | TGTGCCAGCAGCAAAGCAAGGGGGGGAAGTCAGCCCCAGCATTTT
- | TRBJ2-5 | TRBV5-1 | - | CASSLGAETQYF | TGCGCCAGCAGCTTGGGCGCGGAGACCCAGTACTTC
- | TRBJ1-5 | TRBV7-4 | TRBD1 | CASSLAHGTGHQPQHF | TGTGCCAGCAGCTTAGCCCACGGGACAGGGCACCAGCCCCAGCATTTT
- | TRBJ2-3 | TRBV5-1 | TRBD1 | CASSWGQGTDTQYF | TGCGCCAGCAGCTGGGGACAGGGCACAGATACGCAGTATTTT
once | TRBJ2-5 | TRBV27 | TRBD2 | CASSPLTPSGIMETQYF | TGTGCCAGCTCTCCGCTTACACCCAGCGGGATAATGGAGACCCAGTACTTC
- | TRBJ2-1 | TRBV18 | TRBD1 | CASGAGTASYNEQFF | TGTGCCAGCGGCGCCGGGACAGCCTCCTACAATGAGCAGTTCTTC
- | TRBJ2-7 | TRBV11-2 | TRBD2 | CASSPLSAGDSYEQYF | TGTGCCAGCAGCCCCCTCTCGGCGGGAGACTCCTACGAGCAGTACTTC
- | TRBJ2-7 | TRBV2 | TRBD1 | CASRRTGLGGQYF | TGTGCCAGCAGAAGGACAGGCCTTGGGGGGCAGTACTTC
- | TRBJ2-3 | TRBV25-1 | - | CASSPTGTDTQYF | TGTGCCAGCAGTCCGACAGGAACGGATACGCAGTATTTT
few | TRBJ2-7 | TRBV6-6 | - | CASSYSQGAYYEQYF | TGTGCCAGCAGTTACTCGCAGGGTGCCTACTACGAGCAGTACTTC
- | TRBJ2-7 | TRBV13 | - | CASSLLPGAYEQYF | TGTGCCAGCAGCTTACTCCCCGGGGCCTACGAGCAGTACTTC
- | TRBJ2-1 | TRBV29-1 | TRBD2 | CSGRAGGWYEQFF | TGCAGCGGGCGAGCGGGAGGGTGGTATGAGCAGTTCTTC
- | TRBJ2-7 | TRBV10-2 | TRBD1 | CASRVDRGRNEQYF | TGCGCCAGCAGGGTGGACAGGGGGCGGAACGAGCAGTACTTC
- | TRBJ2-2 | TRBV4-2 | TRBD2 | CASSQGSGSNTGELFF | TGTGCCAGCAGCCAAGGTAGCGGGTCGAACACCGGGGAGCTGTTTTTT
- | TRBJ2-5 | TRBV14 | - | CASSQDQGLMGTQYF | TGTGCCAGCAGCCAAGATCAGGGCCTGATGGGGACCCAGTACTTC
- | TRBJ1-1 | TRBV19 | - | CASSIDMNTEAFF | TGTGCCAGTAGTATAGACATGAACACTGAAGCTTTCTTT
- | TRBJ2-5 | TRBV28 | - | CASRYPPREQYF | TGTGCCAGCAGATACCCGCCAAGGGAGCAGTACTTC
once | TRBJ2-7 | TRBV10-1 | TRBD1 | CASSVPSDRQGANYEQYF | TGCGCCAGCAGTGTTCCGTCCGACCGACAGGGGGCAAACTACGAGCAGTACTTC
- | TRBJ2-1 | TRBV27 | TRBD2 | CASTFGGIAGFNEQFF | TGTGCCAGCACCTTCGGGGGAATAGCGGGATTCAATGAGCAGTTCTTC
- | TRBJ1-5 | TRBV19 | - | CASTSTFSGTSSNQPQHF | TGTGCCAGTACCTCAACATTCTCCGGGACAAGTAGCAATCAGCCCCAGCATTTT